This T cell receptor (beta chain) stems from a study of blood T cells in healthy people across ages. Primed by a sample-barcoded 5' primer and a J-beta primer mix, a second PCR proceeded for about 6 to 12 cycles. TCRdb re-called the 5' RACE reads with MiXCR, one entry per CDR3 protein. The sample lists approximately 960,000 distinct CDR3 sequences; under 35% were seen once. Per the germline V gene, CDR1 is MGHRA and CDR2 is YSYEKL. CDR3 length equals 14 residues. V lost 5 bases and J 2 bases, leaving 11 bases between the germline ends. These same data were also listed under a study on T cells of mothers and their children. Per that paper: Three mothers and their six children, all healthy Caucasians, donated.

The receptor comes from a woman in her thirties or forties in good health. Specimen: blood. The rearrangement joins TRBV4-1 to TRBJ2-3; D gene uncertain. The chain's CDR3 is CASSSALPTDTQYF. In DNA, the CDR3 is TGCGCCAGCAGCTCGGCCCTCCCCACAGATACGCAGTATTTT.